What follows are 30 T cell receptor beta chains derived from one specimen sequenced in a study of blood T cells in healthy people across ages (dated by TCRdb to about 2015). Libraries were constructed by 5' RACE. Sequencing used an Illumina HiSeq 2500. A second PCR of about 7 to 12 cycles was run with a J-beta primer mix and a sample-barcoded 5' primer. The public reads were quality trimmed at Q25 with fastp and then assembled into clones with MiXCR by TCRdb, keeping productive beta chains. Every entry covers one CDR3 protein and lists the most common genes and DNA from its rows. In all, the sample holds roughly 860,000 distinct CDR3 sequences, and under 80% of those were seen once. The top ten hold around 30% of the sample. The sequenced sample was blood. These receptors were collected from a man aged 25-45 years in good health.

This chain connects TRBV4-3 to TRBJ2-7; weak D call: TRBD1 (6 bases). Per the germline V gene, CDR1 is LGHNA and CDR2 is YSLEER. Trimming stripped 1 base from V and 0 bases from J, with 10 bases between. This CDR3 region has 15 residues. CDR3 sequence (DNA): TGCGCCAGCAGCCAAGCTGGCAGGGGCTCCTACGAGCAGTACTTC. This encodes CASSQAGRGSYEQYF.

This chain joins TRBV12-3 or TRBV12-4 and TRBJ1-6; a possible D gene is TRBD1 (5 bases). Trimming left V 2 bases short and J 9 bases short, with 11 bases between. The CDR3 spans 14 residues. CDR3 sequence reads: CASSLRGKGSPLHF. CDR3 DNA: TGTGCCAGCAGTTTAAGGGGTAAGGGTTCACCCCTCCACTTT.

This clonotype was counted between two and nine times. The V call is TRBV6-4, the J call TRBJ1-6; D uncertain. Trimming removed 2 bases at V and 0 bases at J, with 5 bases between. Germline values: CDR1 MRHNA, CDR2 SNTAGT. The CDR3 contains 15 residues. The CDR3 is CASSDGVSYNSPLHF. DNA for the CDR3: TGTGCCAGCAGTGACGGGGTCTCCTATAATTCACCCCTCCACTTT.

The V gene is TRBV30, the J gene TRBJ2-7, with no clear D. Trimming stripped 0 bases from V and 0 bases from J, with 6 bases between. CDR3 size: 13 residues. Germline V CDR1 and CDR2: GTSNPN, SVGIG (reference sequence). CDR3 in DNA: TGTGCCTGGAGTGTAGCCAGCTCCTACGAGCAGTACTTC. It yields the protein CAWSVASSYEQYF.

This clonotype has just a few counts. CDR3 amino acids: CASSSSPYRVSTDTQYF. The CDR3 nucleotides read TGTGCCAGCAGTTCGTCTCCTTACAGGGTTAGCACAGATACGCAGTATTTT. This chain links TRBV27 with TRBJ2-3, with D maybe TRBD1 (6 bases). The ends were cut back, 4 bases at V and 0 bases at J, with 17 bases in the middle. Germline CDR1 reads MNHEY; CDR2 reads SMNVEV (reference sequence). The CDR3 is 17 amino acids.

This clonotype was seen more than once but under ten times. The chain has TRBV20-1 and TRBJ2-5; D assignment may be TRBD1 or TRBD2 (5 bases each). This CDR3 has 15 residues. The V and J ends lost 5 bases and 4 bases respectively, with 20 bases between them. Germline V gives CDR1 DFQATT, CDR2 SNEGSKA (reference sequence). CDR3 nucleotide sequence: TGCAGTGCTCGGGGCCCCGAGGGGTGGTCAGAGACCCAGTACTTC. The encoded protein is CSARGPEGWSETQYF.

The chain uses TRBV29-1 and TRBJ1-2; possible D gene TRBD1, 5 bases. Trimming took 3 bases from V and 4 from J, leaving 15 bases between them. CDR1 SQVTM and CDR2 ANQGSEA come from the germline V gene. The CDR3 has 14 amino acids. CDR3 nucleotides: TGCAGCGTTGAGGGGGGAACGTTCTTCTATGGCTACACCTTC. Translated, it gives CSVEGGTFFYGYTF.

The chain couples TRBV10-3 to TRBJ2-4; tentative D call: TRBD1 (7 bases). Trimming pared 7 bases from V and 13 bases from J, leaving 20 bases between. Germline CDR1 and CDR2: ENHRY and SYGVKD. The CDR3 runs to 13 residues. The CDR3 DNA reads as TGTGCCATCACAGGCACCCAGGGGGGTGAGCAGTACTTC. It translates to CAITGTQGGEQYF.

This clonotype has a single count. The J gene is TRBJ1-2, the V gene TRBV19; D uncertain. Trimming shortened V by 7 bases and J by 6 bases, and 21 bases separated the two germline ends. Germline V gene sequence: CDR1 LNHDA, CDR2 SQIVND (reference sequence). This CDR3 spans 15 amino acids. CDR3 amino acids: CASNSPPGGEDGYTF. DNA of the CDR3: TGTGCCAGTAACTCCCCCCCAGGAGGCGAGGATGGCTACACCTTC.

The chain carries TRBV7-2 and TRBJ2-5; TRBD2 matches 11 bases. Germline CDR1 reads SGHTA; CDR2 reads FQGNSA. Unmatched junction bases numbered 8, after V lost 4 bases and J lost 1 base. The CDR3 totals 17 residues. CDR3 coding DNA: TGTGCCAGCAGCTCCTATTTAGCGGGGGGGTTCCAAGAGACCCAGTACTTC. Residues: CASSSYLAGGFQETQYF.

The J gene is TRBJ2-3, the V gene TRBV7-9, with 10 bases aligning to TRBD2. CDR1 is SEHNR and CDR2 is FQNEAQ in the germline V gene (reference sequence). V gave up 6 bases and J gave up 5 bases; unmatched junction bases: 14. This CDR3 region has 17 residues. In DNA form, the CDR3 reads TGTGCCAGCAGACTCCGGCGGGAGCGGGGGGGCCAAGATACGCAGTATTTT. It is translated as CASRLRRERGGQDTQYF. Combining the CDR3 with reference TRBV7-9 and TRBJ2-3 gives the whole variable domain DTGVSQNPRHKITKRGQNVTFRCDPISEHNRLYWYRQTLGQGPEFLTYFQNEAQLEKSRLLSDRFSAERPKGSFSTLEIQRTEQGDSAMYLCASRLRRERGGQDTQYFGPGTRLTVL.

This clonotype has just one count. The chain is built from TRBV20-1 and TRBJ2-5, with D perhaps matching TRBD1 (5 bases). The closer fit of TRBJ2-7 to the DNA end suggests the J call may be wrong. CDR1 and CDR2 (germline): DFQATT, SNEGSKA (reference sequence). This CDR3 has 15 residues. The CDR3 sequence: CSARAFGQGIYEQYF. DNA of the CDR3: TGCAGTGCTAGAGCCTTTGGGCAGGGCATCTACGAGCAGTACTTC.

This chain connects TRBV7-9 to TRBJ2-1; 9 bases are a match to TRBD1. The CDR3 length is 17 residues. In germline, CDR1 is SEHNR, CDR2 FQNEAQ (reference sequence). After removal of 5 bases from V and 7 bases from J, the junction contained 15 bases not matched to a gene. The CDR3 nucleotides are TGTGCCAGCAGCGACGGAGTTAGGGGACAGGGATTGAATGAGCAGTTCTTC. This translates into CASSDGVRGQGLNEQFF.

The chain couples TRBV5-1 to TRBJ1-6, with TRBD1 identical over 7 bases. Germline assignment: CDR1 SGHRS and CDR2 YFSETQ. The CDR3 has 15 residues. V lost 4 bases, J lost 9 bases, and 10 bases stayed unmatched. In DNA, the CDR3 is TGCGCCAGCAGCGCCGACAGGGCTTTGAGTTCACCCCTCCACTTT. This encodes CASSADRALSSPLHF.

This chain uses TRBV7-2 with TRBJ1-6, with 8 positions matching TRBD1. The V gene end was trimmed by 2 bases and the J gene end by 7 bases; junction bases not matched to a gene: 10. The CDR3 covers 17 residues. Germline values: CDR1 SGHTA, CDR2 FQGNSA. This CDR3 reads CASSLSPQGARNSPLHF. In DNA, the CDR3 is TGTGCCAGCAGCTTATCCCCTCAGGGGGCGAGGAATTCACCCCTCCACTTT. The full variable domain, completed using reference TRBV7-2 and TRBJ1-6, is GAGVSQSPSNKVTEKGKDVELRCDPISGHTALYWYRQSLGQGLEFLIYFQGNSAPDKSGLPSDRFSAERTGGSVSTLTIQRTQQEDSAVYLCASSLSPQGARNSPLHFGNGTRLTVT.

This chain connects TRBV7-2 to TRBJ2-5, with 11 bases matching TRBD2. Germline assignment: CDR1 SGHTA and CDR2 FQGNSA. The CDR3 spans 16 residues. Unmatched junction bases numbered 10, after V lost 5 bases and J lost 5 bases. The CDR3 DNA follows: TGTGCCAGCAGCCGTGACGTTAGCGGGGGGGGGGAGACCCAGTACTTC. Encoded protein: CASSRDVSGGGETQYF.

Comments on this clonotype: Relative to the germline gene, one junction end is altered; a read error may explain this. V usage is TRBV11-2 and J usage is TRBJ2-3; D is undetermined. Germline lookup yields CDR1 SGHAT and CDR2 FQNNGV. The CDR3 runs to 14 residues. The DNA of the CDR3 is TGTGCCACCAGCAGTGAGCACGTTACAGATACGCAGTATTTT. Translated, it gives CATSSEHVTDTQYF.

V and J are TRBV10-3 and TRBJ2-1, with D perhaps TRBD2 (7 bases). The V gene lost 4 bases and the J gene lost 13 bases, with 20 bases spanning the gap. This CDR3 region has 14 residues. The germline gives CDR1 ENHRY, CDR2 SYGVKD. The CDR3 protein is CAISVGGAGETQFF. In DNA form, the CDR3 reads TGTGCCATCAGTGTGGGGGGGGCCGGTGAGACCCAGTTCTTC.

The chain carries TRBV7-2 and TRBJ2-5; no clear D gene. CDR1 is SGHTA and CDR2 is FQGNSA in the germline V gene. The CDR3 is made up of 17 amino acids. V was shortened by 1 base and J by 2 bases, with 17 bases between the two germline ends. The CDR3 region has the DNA TGTGCCAGCAGCTTAGGAGACACCCCTTCGTTTCAAGAGACCCAGTACTTC. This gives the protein CASSLGDTPSFQETQYF.

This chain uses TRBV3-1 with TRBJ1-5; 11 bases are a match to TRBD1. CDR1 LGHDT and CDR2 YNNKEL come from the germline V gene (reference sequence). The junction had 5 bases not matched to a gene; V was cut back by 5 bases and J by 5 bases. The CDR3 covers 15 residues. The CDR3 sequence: CASSYGTGGDQPQHF. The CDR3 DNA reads TGTGCCAGCAGCTACGGGACAGGGGGAGATCAGCCCCAGCATTTT.

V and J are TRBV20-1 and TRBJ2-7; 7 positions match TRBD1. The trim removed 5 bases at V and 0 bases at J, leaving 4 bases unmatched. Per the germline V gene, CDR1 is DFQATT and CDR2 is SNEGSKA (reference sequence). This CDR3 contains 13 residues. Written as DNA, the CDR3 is TGCAGTGCTTCGACAGGGCTCTCCTACGAGCAGTACTTC. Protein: CSASTGLSYEQYF.

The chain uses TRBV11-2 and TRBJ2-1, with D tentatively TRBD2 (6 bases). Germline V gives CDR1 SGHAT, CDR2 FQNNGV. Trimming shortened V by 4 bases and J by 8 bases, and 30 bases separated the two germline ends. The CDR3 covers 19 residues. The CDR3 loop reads CASSSSFSTTRGEVDEQFF. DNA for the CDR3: TGTGCCAGCAGCTCATCGTTCTCGACTACTCGTGGGGAGGTCGATGAGCAGTTCTTC.

The CDR3 DNA is TGTGCCACTACGGGGGGACGCACAGATACGCAGTATTTT. It translates to CATTGGRTDTQYF. V gene TRBV10-3 combines with J gene TRBJ2-3; 7 bases line up with TRBD2. Germline values: CDR1 ENHRY, CDR2 SYGVKD. J lost 1 base, V lost 10 bases, and 5 bases had no gene match. The CDR3 contains 13 residues.

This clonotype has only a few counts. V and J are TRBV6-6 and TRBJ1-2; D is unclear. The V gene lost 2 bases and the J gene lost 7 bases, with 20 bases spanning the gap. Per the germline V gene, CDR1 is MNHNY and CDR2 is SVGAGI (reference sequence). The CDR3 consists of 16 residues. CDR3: CASSYIGPGNGLGYTF. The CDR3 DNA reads TGTGCCAGCAGTTACATCGGGCCCGGGAACGGGCTTGGCTACACCTTC.

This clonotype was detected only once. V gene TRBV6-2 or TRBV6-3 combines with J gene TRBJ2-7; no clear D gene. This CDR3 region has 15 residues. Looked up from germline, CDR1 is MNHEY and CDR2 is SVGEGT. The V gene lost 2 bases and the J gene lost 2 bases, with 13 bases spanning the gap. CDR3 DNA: TGTGCCAGCAGTTACGTTACAGTCATCACCTACGAGCAGTACTTC. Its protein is CASSYVTVITYEQYF.

CDR3: CAISESSGIYYEQYF. CDR3 coding DNA: TGTGCCATCAGTGAGTCGAGCGGCATCTACTACGAGCAGTACTTC. The V gene is TRBV10-3, the J gene TRBJ2-7, with D possibly TRBD2 on 5 matching bases. Looked up from germline, CDR1 is ENHRY and CDR2 is SYGVKD. This CDR3 spans 15 amino acids. With 0 bases removed from V and 3 bases from J, the gap between germline ends came to 12 bases.

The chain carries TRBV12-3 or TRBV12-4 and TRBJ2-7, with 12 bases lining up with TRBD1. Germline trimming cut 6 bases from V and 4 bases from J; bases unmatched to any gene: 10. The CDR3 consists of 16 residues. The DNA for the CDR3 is TGTGCCAGCAGAAAAACCCCGGGACAGGGGGCGTACGAGCAGTACTTC. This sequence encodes CASRKTPGQGAYEQYF.

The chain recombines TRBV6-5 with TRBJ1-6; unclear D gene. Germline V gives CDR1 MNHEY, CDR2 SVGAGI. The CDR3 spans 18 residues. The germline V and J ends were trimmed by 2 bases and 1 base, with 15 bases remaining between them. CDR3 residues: CASSYPDTVWSYNSPLHF. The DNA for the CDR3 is TGTGCCAGCAGTTACCCCGACACAGTCTGGTCCTATAATTCACCCCTCCACTTT.

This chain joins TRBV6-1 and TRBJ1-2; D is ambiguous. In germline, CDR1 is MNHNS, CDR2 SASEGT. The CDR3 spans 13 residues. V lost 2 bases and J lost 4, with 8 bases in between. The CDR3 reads CASSEPGAYGYTF. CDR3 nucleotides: TGTGCCAGCAGTGAACCAGGCGCCTATGGCTACACCTTC.

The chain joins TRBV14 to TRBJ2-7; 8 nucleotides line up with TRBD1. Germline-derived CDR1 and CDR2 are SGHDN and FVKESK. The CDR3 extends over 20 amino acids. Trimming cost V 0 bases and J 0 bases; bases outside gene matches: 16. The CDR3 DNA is TGTGCCAGCAGCCAAGATCTAGGGACAGGCCCCCTTCAGAGCTCCTACGAGCAGTACTTC. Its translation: CASSQDLGTGPLQSSYEQYF.